Shown below are 8 T cell receptor beta chains from a single sample sequenced in a study of a mutant IDH1 vaccine in newly diagnosed glioma (dated by TCRdb to about 2021). No antigens are known for them. Receptors were amplified or captured by the immunoSEQ multiplex PCR assay. Not all clones reach the TCRdb copy of this immuneACCESS table, which keeps in-frame sequences only. Checked studies attribute under half of the gap to unresolved V genes and leave the rest unexplained. The sample yields under 70,000 clones; approximately 84% were counted once. 10% to 15% of the sample belongs to the ten largest clones. The time point label here, explained by the study, means: week 23, last vaccination. A 20-mer mutant IDH1 peptide at 300 micrograms in Montanide made up each vaccine dose, which was injected subcutaneously together with topical imiquimod. The sample was PBMCs, taken from a glioma patient whose treatment included an IDH1 peptide vaccine. These receptors all stem from a man aged 18 to 29 with glioma.

The chain combines TRBV30 with TRBJ1-3, with 8 nucleotides matching TRBD1. The junction had 8 bases not matched to a gene; V was cut back by 2 bases and J by 2 bases. The CDR3 consists of 16 residues. Germline-derived CDR1 and CDR2 are GTSNPN and SVGIG (reference sequence). CDR3 bases: TGTGCCTGGAGTCCCGGACAGGGAAAAGCTGGAAACACCATATATTTT. Translated: CAWSPGQGKAGNTIYF.

The chain links TRBV20-1 to TRBJ1-1, with 7 positions matching TRBD1. V shed 4 bases and J 5 bases; nucleotides not matched to a gene: 1. This CDR3 contains 11 residues. CDR1 and CDR2 from the germline V gene are DFQATT and SNEGSKA (reference sequence). The CDR3 region is CSANRGTEAFF. CDR3 nucleotide sequence: TGCAGTGCTAACAGGGGAACTGAAGCTTTCTTT.

The chain recombines TRBV7-9 with TRBJ1-2; D may be TRBD1 (5 bases). CDR3 length equals 14 residues. V was trimmed by 5 bases and J by 8 bases, leaving 18 bases between them. Germline V gene lookup returns CDR1 SEHNR and CDR2 FQNEAQ (reference sequence). The CDR3 DNA reads as TGTGCCAGCAGCCCACCAGGGAAAGGAAAGGGCTACACCTTC. This codes for CASSPPGKGKGYTF.

The rearrangement links TRBV19 to TRBJ1-1, with D perhaps matching TRBD1 (6 bases). The CDR3 consists of 14 residues. V lost 7 bases and J 7 bases, leaving 19 bases between the germline ends. Per germline, CDR1 LNHDA and CDR2 SQIVND (reference sequence). The CDR3 DNA reads as TGTGCCAGTACCTACCAGGGGAGTCGGGGTGAAGCTTTCTTT. Residues: CASTYQGSRGEAFF.

The V and J genes are TRBV19 and TRBJ2-1; 11 nucleotides align to TRBD2. The CDR3 loop spans 15 amino acids. Germline CDR1 and CDR2: LNHDA and SQIVND (reference sequence). Trimming removed 6 bases from V and 1 base from J; junction bases left unmatched: 2. The CDR3: CASRGTSGSYNEQFF. In nucleotides, the CDR3 is TGTGCCAGTAGAGGGACTAGCGGTTCCTACAATGAGCAGTTCTTC.

V usage is TRBV10-3 and J usage is TRBJ2-7, with no clear D. This CDR3 comprises 12 residues. CDR1 ENHRY and CDR2 SYGVKD come from the germline V gene. Trimming left V 4 bases short and J 5 bases short, with 9 bases between. The CDR3 sequence: CAISGSSHEQYF. The CDR3 DNA reads TGTGCCATCAGTGGGTCAAGCCACGAGCAGTACTTC.

In its sample, this clone was seen once. The V gene is TRBV7-3, the J gene TRBJ1-6; D is possibly TRBD1 (6 bases). Trimming stripped 5 bases from V and 12 bases from J, with 14 bases between. The V gene's germline CDR1 is SGHTA and CDR2 FQGTGA. The CDR3 sequence is 13 residues long. In DNA, the CDR3 is TGTGCCAGCAGCCCCATGACAGGACAACCCCTCCACTTT. Protein sequence: CASSPMTGQPLHF.

To note about this clone: Germline and junction disagree at one end, which may indicate a read error. The V call is TRBV7-7, the J call TRBJ2-5; D is perhaps TRBD2 (5 bases). CDR3 length equals 14 residues. CDR1 is SSHAT and CDR2 is FNYEAQ in the germline V gene (reference sequence). The CDR3 region has the DNA TGTGCTAGCAGCCCCAAACGGACGGGGGAGACCCAGTACTTC. It yields the protein CASSPKRTGETQYF.